Listed here is a single TCR beta chain. This clone was picked up a small number of times. The clone's antigen remains unknown. Nothing much larger sits one base from this clone, and base qualities are not available. The goal of deep resolution MiSeq sequencing was a depth between 1 in 1 million and 1 in 200,000 T cells, and coverage averaged 10x per clonotype. The immunoSEQ hsTCRB Kit was used to generate TCR beta libraries. The paper's data handling went like this. ImmunoSEQ Data Assistant and ImmunoSEQ Analyzer were used for data analysis, and V, D and J genes were assigned according to IMGT definitions. Clonality, with values ranging from 0 to 1, was calculated as one minus the normalized Shannon entropy of productive rearrangement frequencies. Public clonotype analysis was restricted to overrepresented clonotypes comprising at least 0.05% of each patient's repertoire. Roughly 12 age-matched healthy donor repertoires from immuneACCESS were used as controls for clonality. This immuneACCESS table, as held by TCRdb, lists in-frame sequences with V and J called but not all clones. Of the missing ones, under half trace to an unresolved V gene in checked studies; the others have no known cause. The V and J calls and clone size were taken over from that table, and D and trimming were inferred from the DNA. The sample table lists approximately 350,000 clones, 67% of them with a count of one. The top ten clones comprise roughly 6.7% of the sample.

Roughly 2.2 micrograms of genomic DNA were extracted from cryopreserved PBMCs for TCR beta library preparation. Longitudinal blood samples from CLL patients receiving ibrutinib monotherapy were subjected to high-throughput TCR beta sequencing. Patients were enrolled in a phase 2 open-label single-center ibrutinib monotherapy trial. The junction carries 11 bases between V and J, which are trimmed by 5 bases and 4 bases respectively. The germline V gene (reference sequence) yields LNHDA for CDR1 and SQIVND for CDR2. The CDR3 measures 13 amino acids from cysteine to phenylalanine. The read is trimmed to its CDR3 DNA, 39 bases read in frame from base 1. This entry comes from a study of cytotoxic CD8 clonotypes in ibrutinib-treated CLL (dated by TCRdb to 2020 to 2022). Notes on the research overall: The cohort was composed of under 12 relapsed/refractory and around 15 treatment-naive patients; IGHV unmutated status was identified in around 17 patients. Responses were partial in 25 or so patients and complete in 2; after median about 68 months follow-up, about 14 stayed in remission and about twelve progressed. Samples at response were collected after a median of around twelve months of treatment, with a range of about 6 to 36 months. An average of around 250,000 productive templates and roughly 94,000 productive rearrangements was obtained per sample. Longitudinal samples were obtainable from about 30% of the roughly 86 participants in the trial. Cryopreserved peripheral blood mononuclear cells were collected at three points: before therapy, at response, and at either sustained remission or disease progression. Patients were still on ibrutinib when every remission and progressive disease sample was collected. General conclusions and limits of the study: Clonality increased at ibrutinib response, stayed stable in sustained remission, and fell back toward baseline at progression. Public clonotypes were rare and either shrank or stayed stable during treatment, and the rise in clonality at ibrutinib response reflected expansion of private clonotypes. Baseline clonality was found to be higher than that of age-matched healthy donors and was strongly correlated with circulating CD8+ T-cell counts. Sustained-remission and progressing patients did not have matched sampling times, and lymph node repertoires were not examined.

The chain was built from TRBV19 and TRBJ1-2; perhaps TRBD1 is the D gene, with 6 bases matching. This material consisted of PBMCs, taken after 36 months of ibrutinib treatment. This receptor was taken from a human donor with chronic lymphocytic leukemia. CDR3 protein: CASSLDRPYGYTF. The DNA is TGTGCCAGTAGTTTGGACAGACCCTATGGCTACACCTTC.